A selection of T cell receptor beta chains follows, all from one sample in a study of cytomegalovirus exposure and HLA in healthy donors. TCRdb's copy holds only in-frame clones and misses some; the assay was immunoSEQ multiplex PCR. The sample carries about 190,000 clones, about 88% recorded once. The sequenced material came from PBMCs. These receptor sequences come from a woman between 18 and 29 years old in good health and CMV-seronegative. Both conserved end residues are part of each CDR3. D genes are given only for firm matches. Size is stated for part of the rows, as once, few or many counts, or as a class when the clone is expanded.

d_gene	v_gene	abundance	j_gene	CDR3aa	CDR3nt
-	TRBV19	-	TRBJ2-3	CASSTFTDTQYF	TGTGCCAGTAGTACCTTCACAGATACGCAGTATTTT
-	TRBV6-4	-	TRBJ1-1	CASSDESRQPADTEAFF	TGTGCCAGCAGTGACGAGAGCAGACAGCCGGCGGACACTGAAGCTTTCTTT
-	TRBV7-9	-	TRBJ2-2	CASSLSGQFLSTGELFF	TGTGCCAGCAGCTTATCCGGACAGTTTCTTTCCACCGGGGAGCTGTTTTTT
-	TRBV5-1	-	TRBJ2-1	CASSFTGGSYNEQFF	TGCGCCAGCAGCTTTACGGGTGGTTCCTACAATGAGCAGTTCTTC
-	TRBV30	-	TRBJ1-5	CAWGNSDNQPQHF	TGTGCCTGGGGTAACAGTGACAATCAGCCCCAGCATTTT
-	TRBV5-6	-	TRBJ2-3	CASSFRGLPPDTQYF	TGTGCCAGCAGCTTCAGGGGCCTACCGCCAGATACGCAGTATTTT
TRBD1	TRBV4-2	-	TRBJ2-7	CASSFADRGTYEQYF	TGTGCCAGCAGTTTCGCGGACAGGGGAACCTACGAGCAGTACTTC
-	TRBV15	-	TRBJ1-3	CATSPRLGARIRNTIYF	TGTGCCACCAGCCCGAGGTTGGGGGCGCGGATTAGAAACACCATATATTTT
TRBD1	TRBV18	-	TRBJ1-2	CASSPEQGALYGYTF	TGTGCCAGCTCACCAGAACAGGGGGCCCTCTATGGCTACACCTTC
-	TRBV2	once	TRBJ2-1	CASRSREVDNEQFF	TGTGCCAGCCGGTCCCGGGAAGTAGATAATGAGCAGTTCTTC
TRBD2	TRBV7-9	-	TRBJ2-5	CASSPGTSGTQETQYF	TGTGCCAGCAGCCCCGGGACTAGCGGGACACAAGAGACCCAGTACTTC
TRBD1	TRBV19	-	TRBJ2-4	CASSHRGRGKNIQYF	TGTGCCAGTAGCCACAGGGGGCGAGGCAAAAACATTCAGTACTTC
-	TRBV5-1	-	TRBJ1-3	CASSLPRGSGNTIYF	TGCGCCAGCTCCCTCCCTAGGGGATCTGGAAACACCATATATTTT
TRBD2	TRBV7-9	once	TRBJ2-1	CASSFLTGGRNEQFF	TGTGCCAGCAGCTTCCTGACGGGAGGGCGAAATGAGCAGTTCTTC
-	TRBV10-3	few	TRBJ1-1	CAIHGGRNEAFF	TGTGCCATCCATGGTGGCAGGAACGAAGCTTTCTTT
TRBD2	TRBV6-6	-	TRBJ2-7	CASSLGLAGAYEQYF	TGTGCCAGCAGCCTGGGACTAGCGGGGGCCTACGAGCAGTACTTC
-	TRBV18	-	TRBJ1-4	CASSMAANEKLFF	TGTGCCAGCTCAATGGCAGCTAATGAAAAACTGTTTTTT
-	TRBV7-8	-	TRBJ1-1	CASSWAGTEAFF	TGTGCCAGCAGCTGGGCGGGGACCGAAGCTTTCTTT
TRBD2	TRBV6-1	-	TRBJ2-7	CASSGHSGGAGEYF	TGTGCCAGCAGCGGACACTCGGGGGGGGCTGGTGAGTACTTC
-	TRBV21-1	-	TRBJ2-5	CASSARTFLETQYF	TGTGCCAGCAGCGCCCGGACATTTCTAGAGACCCAGTACTTC
-	TRBV7-2	-	TRBJ2-5	CASSTWAGTTQETQYF	TGTGCCAGCAGCACTTGGGCTGGAACCACCCAAGAGACCCAGTACTTC
-	TRBV28	-	TRBJ1-4	CASSLGGRGTNEKLFF	TGTGCCAGCAGTTTAGGAGGGAGGGGGACTAATGAAAAACTGTTTTTT
TRBD2	TRBV13	-	TRBJ2-7	CASSLLAGVIYEQYF	TGTGCCAGCAGCTTACTGGCGGGGGTTATTTACGAGCAGTACTTC
TRBD1	TRBV29-1	-	TRBJ2-7	CSVGTDSYEQYF	TGCAGCGTCGGGACAGATTCCTACGAGCAGTACTTC
TRBD1	TRBV2	-	TRBJ2-7	CASRRDGTASYEQYF	TGTGCCAGCAGGAGGGACGGGACAGCTTCCTACGAGCAGTACTTC
TRBD1	TRBV7-9	-	TRBJ1-2	CASSVYRGQYGYTF	TGTGCCAGCAGCGTTTACAGGGGGCAGTATGGCTACACCTTC
-	TRBV11-2	-	TRBJ2-3	CASSLLSGSTDTQYF	TGTGCCAGCAGCTTACTTAGCGGAAGCACAGATACGCAGTATTTT
-	TRBV29-1	-	TRBJ2-1	CSVGQRAYNEQFF	TGCAGCGTTGGACAGAGAGCTTACAATGAGCAGTTCTTC